The 20 T cell receptor beta chains below were found in one sample sequenced in a study of control samples from healthy donors and cancer patients. Some clones are missing from TCRdb's copy, which holds only in-frame ones; the method was immunoSEQ multiplex PCR. The table shows more than 100,000 clones, with 75% to 95% occurring only once. What was sequenced was blood. These receptors were taken from a man younger than 35 in good health.

This sequence joins TRBV7-9 and TRBJ1-2; 8 bases agree with TRBD1. The CDR3 consists of 14 residues. Germline CDR1 is SEHNR and CDR2 is FQNEAQ (reference sequence). With 5 bases clipped from V and 4 bases from J, the junction kept 6 bases outside the gene matches. DNA for the CDR3: TGTGCCAGCAGCGGATACAGGGGGACCTATGGCTACACCTTC. Its protein product is CASSGYRGTYGYTF.

V gene TRBV18 combines with J gene TRBJ1-5; TRBD1 might be the D (5 bases). CDR3 length equals 14 residues. V shed 3 bases and J shed 7 bases, with 13 bases lying between them. Germline V gene data show CDR1 as KGHSH and CDR2 as LQKENI. As DNA, the CDR3 is TGTGCCAGCTCACCCCGCGAGAGGGGCCAGCCCCAGCATTTT. It codes for CASSPRERGQPQHF.

This clone was recorded only once. The rearrangement uses TRBV27 and TRBJ1-5; D gene unclear. Trimming took 3 bases from V and 5 from J, leaving 8 bases between them. The germline V gene encodes CDR1 MNHEY and CDR2 SMNVEV (reference sequence). The CDR3 runs to 13 residues. CDR3: CASSFSPDQPQHF. The CDR3 DNA reads as TGTGCCAGCAGTTTTTCTCCAGATCAGCCCCAGCATTTT.

The chain carries TRBV19 and TRBJ1-5; D is ambiguous. There are 12 residues in the CDR3. Trimming took 10 bases from V and 4 from J, leaving 11 bases between them. From germline, CDR1 is LNHDA and CDR2 SQIVND (reference sequence). The CDR3 DNA sequence: TGTGCCACCCGAGACTTGAATCAGCCCCAGCATTTT. Residues: CATRDLNQPQHF.

Turning to this clone: The identical CDR3 is also encoded by other nucleotide sequences in the sample. The V call is TRBV4-3, the J call TRBJ1-2; no firm D call. The germline gives CDR1 LGHNA, CDR2 YSLEER. V was pared by 6 bases and J by 4 bases, with 18 bases between. CDR3 size: 15 residues. CDR3 sequence (DNA): TGCGCCAGCAGTCAGTGGGCCACAGAGCCCTATGGCTACACCTTC. It yields the protein CASSQWATEPYGYTF.

V gene TRBV28 combines with J gene TRBJ1-4, with 7 nucleotides matching TRBD1. Trimming removed 4 bases from V and 6 bases from J; junction bases left unmatched: 8. The V gene's germline CDR1 is MDHEN and CDR2 SYDVKM. CDR3 length: 15 amino acids. The CDR3 loop is CASSSSQGLDEKLFF. Written as DNA, the CDR3 is TGTGCCAGCAGTTCCTCACAGGGGCTAGATGAAAAACTGTTTTTT.

This rearrangement joins TRBV7-6 to TRBJ2-6; 8 bases align to TRBD1. This CDR3 region has 17 residues. V lost 1 base to trimming and J lost 0 bases; unmatched junction nucleotides: 2. CDR1 and CDR2 from the germline V gene are SGHVS and FNYEAQ. CDR3 nucleotides: TGTGCCAGCAGCTTAGACAGGGGGATCTCTGGGGCCAACGTCCTGACTTTC. Translation: CASSLDRGISGANVLTF. Full variable domain (outside the CDR3, taken from reference TRBV7-6 and TRBJ2-6): GAGVSQSPRYKVTKRGQDVALRCDPISGHVSLYWYRQALGQGPEFLTYFNYEAQQDKSGLPNDRFSAERPEGSISTLTIQRTEQRDSAMYRCASSLDRGISGANVLTFGAGSRLTVL.

The rearrangement links TRBV27 to TRBJ1-4; D is unclear. The CDR3 loop spans 16 amino acids. Germline CDR1 and CDR2: MNHEY and SMNVEV (reference sequence). The V end lost 1 base, the J end lost 7 bases, and 16 bases lay between the germline ends. CDR3 in amino acids: CASSLYRKLGVEKLFF. The CDR3 DNA sequence: TGTGCCAGCAGTTTATATAGAAAGCTTGGGGTTGAAAAACTGTTTTTT.

CDR3 residues: CASSQGTGYQETQYF. DNA for the CDR3: TGCGCCAGCAGTCAGGGGACAGGGTACCAAGAGACCCAGTACTTC. This rearrangement joins TRBV5-1 to TRBJ2-5; 9 bases align to TRBD1. Per the germline V gene, CDR1 is SGHRS and CDR2 is YFSETQ. The V segment lost 5 bases and the J segment 0 bases; nucleotides outside the gene matches: 5. This CDR3 has 15 amino acids.

This chain uses TRBV12-3 or TRBV12-4 with TRBJ1-2; 7 positions match TRBD1. The ends lost 4 bases at V and 6 bases at J; junction bases unmatched: 5. This CDR3 has 13 residues. CDR3 amino acids: CASSSGTVNGYTF. CDR3 sequence (DNA): TGTGCCAGCAGTTCCGGGACAGTTAATGGCTACACCTTC.

V is TRBV27 and J is TRBJ2-1; D might be TRBD2 (5 bases). This CDR3 spans 14 amino acids. Per germline, CDR1 MNHEY and CDR2 SMNVEV (reference sequence). Trimming removed 3 bases from V and 8 bases from J, with 14 bases in between. In nucleotides, the CDR3 is TGTGCCAGCAGTTTTGTCGGTAACGGGGATGAGCAGTTCTTC. It codes for CASSFVGNGDEQFF.

The V call is TRBV19, the J call TRBJ1-4; D uncertain. The V end was cut by 7 bases, the J end by 15 bases, with 9 bases between. Germline V gene lookup returns CDR1 LNHDA and CDR2 SQIVND (reference sequence). The CDR3 has 9 amino acids. This CDR3 reads CASTLLLFF. CDR3 in DNA: TGTGCCAGTACCCTCTTATTGTTTTTT.

This clone was picked up one time. The same CDR3 is also encoded by other DNA sequences in this sample. CDR3 bases: TGTGCCAGCAGCTTAGTCGGTGAAAAACTGTTTTTT. This encodes CASSLVGEKLFF. V usage is TRBV7-2 and J usage is TRBJ1-4; D not certain. The germline V gene has CDR1 SGHTA and CDR2 FQGNSA. This CDR3 spans 12 amino acids. V gave up 1 base and J gave up 7 bases, with 4 bases separating them.

The chain carries TRBV4-1 and TRBJ2-3; D tentatively fits TRBD1 or TRBD2 (5 bases each). Per germline, CDR1 MGHRA and CDR2 YSYEKL. V lost 6 bases to trimming and J lost 4 bases, with 23 bases between them. The CDR3 is 17 amino acids. In nucleotides, the CDR3 is TGCGCCAGCAGTCCCATTCTAGTGGACCGAGGGGCAGATACGCAGTATTTT. This gives the protein CASSPILVDRGADTQYF.

The chain links TRBV7-8 to TRBJ2-5; no reliable D call. This CDR3 region has 12 residues. Germline values: CDR1 SGHVS, CDR2 FQNEAQ. Trimming left V 5 bases short and J 0 bases short, with 4 bases between. CDR3 nucleotides: TGTGCCAGCAGCCAAGACCAAGAGACCCAGTACTTC. It yields the protein CASSQDQETQYF.

The V and J genes are TRBV27 and TRBJ2-3, with D perhaps matching TRBD2 (6 bases). Trimming shortened V by 6 bases and J by 2 bases, and 15 bases separated the two germline ends. This CDR3 has 15 amino acids. CDR1 is MNHEY and CDR2 is SMNVEV in the germline V gene (reference sequence). The CDR3 reads CASSESSAFTDTQYF. The CDR3 nucleotides are TGTGCCAGCAGCGAATCTAGCGCTTTCACAGATACGCAGTATTTT.

V gene TRBV2 combines with J gene TRBJ2-1; D remains ambiguous. The CDR3 contains 10 residues. The germline V gene has CDR1 SNHLY and CDR2 FYNNEI. The V end was cut by 6 bases, the J end by 6 bases, with 3 bases between. CDR3 sequence: CASSANEQFF. As DNA, the CDR3 is TGTGCCAGCAGCGCCAATGAGCAGTTCTTC.

The V gene is TRBV21-1, the J gene TRBJ2-2; the table's D gene call, TRBD2, was not cross checked with the DNA. TRBV21-1 is shown as a pseudogene. This CDR3 has 18 amino acids. The CDR3 DNA is TGTGCCAGCAGCAAGGGTCCAGGAGGGGCGCCGAGCACCGGGGAGCTGTTTTTT. This sequence encodes CASSKGPGGAPSTGELFF.

The chain is built from TRBV11-3 and TRBJ2-5; possibly TRBD2 for D (5 bases). CDR1 and CDR2 from the germline V gene are SGHNT and YENEEA. Deletions cut 2 bases from V and 1 base from J, with 8 bases between. This CDR3 spans 14 amino acids. The CDR3, as DNA: TGTGCCAGCAGCTTATGGGAGTCCCAAGAGACCCAGTACTTC. It translates to CASSLWESQETQYF.

V gene TRBV19 combines with J gene TRBJ1-2; the D is unclear. CDR3 size: 12 residues. The V gene lost 3 bases and the J gene lost 4 bases, with 6 bases spanning the gap. Germline CDR1 is LNHDA and CDR2 is SQIVND (reference sequence). As DNA, the CDR3 is TGTGCCAGTAGTATCTTAAGCTATGGCTACACCTTC. This codes for CASSILSYGYTF.